The entry that follows covers one T cell receptor beta chain sequence. The trim removed 7 bases at V and 4 bases at J, leaving 13 bases unmatched. CDR3 length equals 18 residues. Germline V gene sequence: CDR1 LNHDA, CDR2 SQIVND (reference sequence). The sample is drawn from a study of blood T cell repertoires in COVID-19. The overall study: In each case, the material was cDNA or gDNA derived from T cells, B-cell-depleted T cells, or PBMCs.

Method: immunoSEQ multiplex PCR; TCRdb's copy keeps in-frame clones and lacks some. The data hold more than 200,000 clones, with approximately 82% observed a single time. Sequenced input: peripheral blood. The rearrangement joins TRBV19 to TRBJ2-2; TRBD2 matches at 12 bases. The clonotype originates from a woman between 50 and 59 years old with acute or convalescent COVID-19. The CDR3 bases are TGTGCCAGTACCCCGCCCCGACTAGCGGGAGTTTTCACCGGGGAGCTGTTTTTT. Amino acid sequence: CASTPPRLAGVFTGELFF.